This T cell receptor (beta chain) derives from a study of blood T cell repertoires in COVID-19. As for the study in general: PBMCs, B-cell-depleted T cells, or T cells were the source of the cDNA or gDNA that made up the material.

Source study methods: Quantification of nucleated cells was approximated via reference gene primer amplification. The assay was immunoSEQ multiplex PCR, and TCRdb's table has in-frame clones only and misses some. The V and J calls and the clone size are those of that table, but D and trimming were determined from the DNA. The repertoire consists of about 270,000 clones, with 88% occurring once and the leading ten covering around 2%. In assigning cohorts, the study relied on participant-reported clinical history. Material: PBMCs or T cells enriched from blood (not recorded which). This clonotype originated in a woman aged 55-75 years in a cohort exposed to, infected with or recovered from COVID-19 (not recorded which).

The CDR3 loop reads CASSESVGLAKTYF. DNA of the CDR3: TGTGCCAGCAGTGAATCTGTGGGACTAGCGAAGACGTACTTC. This chain joins TRBV6-1 and TRBJ2-7; 10 bases line up with TRBD2. Germline CDR1 reads MNHNS; CDR2 reads SASEGT. V dropped 2 bases and J dropped 12; count of bases not matched to a gene: 10. The CDR3 has 14 residues.